This entry lists 32 T cell receptor beta chains sequenced from one sample in a study of CD8 T cells in ankylosing spondylitis. TCRdb called the 5' RACE reads again in MiXCR, with one record for every CDR3 protein. The profile shows 35,000 or so distinct CDR3 sequences, approximately 15% of them singletons. The sample consisted of blood. The receptors derive from a male donor with ankylosing spondylitis or in good health (not recorded which).

The chain is built from TRBV4-1 and TRBJ2-7, with TRBD1 matching over 7 bases. Germline CDR1 MGHRA, CDR2 YSYEKL. CDR3 length equals 14 residues. The V gene end was trimmed by 0 bases and the J gene end by 1 base; junction bases not matched to a gene: 0. The CDR3 DNA is TGCGCCAGCAGCCAAGAGGGACAGTCCTACGAGCAGTACTTC. Amino acid sequence: CASSQEGQSYEQYF.

This clonotype was found a few times. The V call is TRBV9, the J call TRBJ2-3, with no clear D. Between the trimmed V and J ends, which lost 0 bases and 3 bases, there was a span of 2 bases. Germline loops: CDR1 SGDLS, CDR2 YYNGEE. The CDR3 length is 12 residues. CDR3 sequence (DNA): TGTGCCAGCAGCGTAGGAACAGATACGCAGTATTTT. Its protein is CASSVGTDTQYF.

Only a few counts were recorded for this clonotype. The chain has TRBV7-9 and TRBJ2-1; D gene ambiguous. With 7 bases removed from V and 8 bases from J, the gap between germline ends came to 12 bases. The V gene's germline CDR1 is SEHNR and CDR2 FQNEAQ (reference sequence). The CDR3 length is 12 residues. The CDR3 reads CASTAWYHEQFF. CDR3 DNA sequence: TGTGCCAGCACAGCGTGGTACCATGAGCAGTTCTTC. Based on the CDR3 plus reference TRBV7-9 and TRBJ2-1, the full variable domain is DTGVSQNPRHKITKRGQNVTFRCDPISEHNRLYWYRQTLGQGPEFLTYFQNEAQLEKSRLLSDRFSAERPKGSFSTLEIQRTEQGDSAMYLCASTAWYHEQFFGPGTRLTVL.

The V gene is TRBV28, the J gene TRBJ2-2; 9 bases match TRBD2. This CDR3 region has 13 residues. The germline CDR1 and CDR2 sequences are MDHEN and SYDVKM. The CDR3 DNA reads as TGTGCTCAGCAGCGGGGGGCCGGCGGGGAGCTGTTTTTT. Its translation: CAQQRGAGGELFF.

V gene TRBV5-1 combines with J gene TRBJ2-5, with D maybe TRBD2 (6 bases). CDR1 and CDR2 from the germline V gene are SGHRS and YFSETQ. V was clipped by 4 bases and J by 5 bases, with 12 bases between them. The CDR3 loop spans 13 amino acids. CDR3 sequence (DNA): TGCGCCAGCAGCCCTCGGGGGAGGGAGACCCAGTACTTC. Protein: CASSPRGRETQYF.

The chain links TRBV20-1 to TRBJ1-4, with unresolved D. Trimming took 3 bases from V and 8 from J, leaving 4 bases between them. This CDR3 has 10 amino acids. CDR1 and CDR2 (germline): DFQATT, SNEGSKA (reference sequence). The CDR3 here is CSASGEKLFF. CDR3 in DNA: TGCAGTGCTAGCGGAGAAAAACTGTTTTTT.

This clonotype has just a few counts. This chain uses TRBV28 with TRBJ2-4, with D hard to call. The CDR3 has 13 residues. With 8 bases removed from V and 0 bases from J, the gap between germline ends came to 8 bases. Germline V gene lookup returns CDR1 MDHEN and CDR2 SYDVKM. CDR3 in DNA: TGTGCCAGCTCAATCCTAGCCAAAAACATTCAGTACTTC. As protein: CASSILAKNIQYF.

This clonotype was counted ten times or more. V is TRBV20-1 and J is TRBJ2-5; either TRBD1 or TRBD2 may supply D (5 bases each). Trimming stripped 3 bases from V and 1 base from J, with 15 bases between. From germline, CDR1 is DFQATT and CDR2 SNEGSKA (reference sequence). This CDR3 has 15 amino acids. CDR3: CSARTGRDPQETQYF. CDR3 in DNA: TGCAGTGCTAGGACGGGACGGGATCCCCAAGAGACCCAGTACTTC.

The V call is TRBV6-5, the J call TRBJ2-2; TRBD1 matches 7 bases. V lost 6 bases to trimming and J lost 12 bases; unmatched junction nucleotides: 10. The germline V gene encodes CDR1 MNHEY and CDR2 SVGAGI. The CDR3 extends over 13 amino acids. This CDR3 reads CASSSTGIGKLFF. DNA of the CDR3: TGTGCCAGCAGCTCGACAGGGATCGGAAAGCTGTTTTTT.

The CDR3 reads CASSHPTSYSPPSTDTQYF. The CDR3 DNA sequence: TGCGCCAGCAGCCATCCCACTAGCTATTCCCCTCCTAGCACAGATACGCAGTATTTT. V is TRBV4-1 and J is TRBJ2-3, with a weak D call TRBD2 (6 bases). The germline CDR1 and CDR2 sequences are MGHRA and YSYEKL. This CDR3 region has 19 residues. The V and J ends lost 3 bases and 0 bases respectively, with 22 bases between them.

The chain has TRBV13 and TRBJ2-3; D is possibly TRBD2 (5 bases). Germline V lookup: CDR1 PRHDT, CDR2 FYEKMQ (reference sequence). CDR3 length: 15 amino acids. V gave up 5 bases and J gave up 5 bases, with 17 bases separating them. As DNA, the CDR3 is TGTGCCAGCAGCACTCACGGGGTCGGAGGAGATACGCAGTATTTT. Its protein product is CASSTHGVGGDTQYF.

This chain joins TRBV3-1 and TRBJ2-1; D unresolved. The CDR3 is 15 residues long. Germline CDR1 reads LGHDT; CDR2 reads YNNKEL (reference sequence). Trimming took off 1 base at V and 9 bases at J, with 16 bases between the two ends. CDR3 protein: CASSQGTPGLGEQFF. CDR3 bases: TGTGCCAGCAGCCAAGGGACGCCCGGTTTAGGTGAGCAGTTCTTC.

V gene TRBV28 combines with J gene TRBJ2-3; D not resolved. CDR3 length: 12 amino acids. The germline CDR1 and CDR2 sequences are MDHEN and SYDVKM. V lost 3 bases and J 8 bases, leaving 9 bases between the germline ends. CDR3 region: CASSFRAATQYF. CDR3 coding DNA: TGTGCCAGCAGTTTTCGGGCTGCTACGCAGTATTTT.

The chain uses TRBV5-1 and TRBJ2-7, with TRBD1 matching over 8 bases. Germline loops: CDR1 SGHRS, CDR2 YFSETQ. This CDR3 spans 15 amino acids. Unmatched junction bases numbered 9, after V lost 4 bases and J lost 3 bases. The CDR3 loop reads CASSPTGTGNYEQYF. CDR3 sequence (DNA): TGCGCCAGCAGCCCGACTGGGACAGGAAACTACGAGCAGTACTTC.

V and J are TRBV6-2 or TRBV6-3 and TRBJ2-2; D possibly corresponds to TRBD2 (6 bases). The CDR3 is 16 amino acids. Germline values: CDR1 MNHEY, CDR2 SVGEGT. V dropped 5 bases and J dropped 7 bases, with 20 bases sitting between them. CDR3 amino acids: CASSAPGRGIVGELFF. The CDR3 DNA sequence: TGTGCCAGCAGTGCCCCGGGACGGGGGATCGTCGGGGAGCTGTTTTTT.

This clonotype was recorded a few times. The chain uses TRBV5-1 and TRBJ2-2; D uncertain. The germline V gene has CDR1 SGHRS and CDR2 YFSETQ. The CDR3 totals 16 residues. The germline V and J ends were trimmed by 2 bases and 0 bases, with 11 bases remaining between them. DNA of the CDR3: TGCGCCAGCAGCTTCAACACAAACGCGAACACCGGGGAGCTGTTTTTT. Translating gives CASSFNTNANTGELFF. The whole variable domain, filled in from reference TRBV5-1 and TRBJ2-2, reads KAGVTQTPRYLIKTRGQQVTLSCSPISGHRSVSWYQQTPGQGLQFLFEYFSETQRNKGNFPGRFSGRQFSNSRSEMNVSTLELGDSALYLCASSFNTNANTGELFFGEGSRLTVL.

This clonotype has a handful of counts. V and J are TRBV10-3 and TRBJ1-5; D gene ambiguous. In germline, CDR1 is ENHRY, CDR2 SYGVKD. The CDR3 is 15 residues long. Trimming pared 5 bases from V and 5 bases from J, leaving 16 bases between. The CDR3, as DNA: TGTGCCATCAGTCCTTCGGGGTCCGGAGATCAGCCCCAGCATTTT. Amino acids: CAISPSGSGDQPQHF.

This clonotype was observed a few times. This chain links TRBV7-9 with TRBJ1-4; 7 nucleotides match TRBD1. The trim removed 2 bases at V and 7 bases at J, leaving 10 bases unmatched. The CDR3 has 16 amino acids. From germline, CDR1 is SEHNR and CDR2 FQNEAQ (reference sequence). The CDR3 spells CASSLSHRGSVEKLFF. CDR3 sequence (DNA): TGTGCCAGCAGCTTAAGCCACAGGGGATCGGTTGAAAAACTGTTTTTT.

The rearrangement joins TRBV5-1 to TRBJ2-1; TRBD2 aligns across 10 bases. From germline, CDR1 is SGHRS and CDR2 YFSETQ. The CDR3 sequence is 14 residues long. V trimming: 4 bases; J trimming: 8 bases; junction bases outside the gene matches: 6. The CDR3, as DNA: TGCGCCAGCAGCACAGCGGGAGGGGGGGATGAGCAGTTCTTC. This codes for CASSTAGGGDEQFF. Full variable domain (outside the CDR3, taken from reference TRBV5-1 and TRBJ2-1): KAGVTQTPRYLIKTRGQQVTLSCSPISGHRSVSWYQQTPGQGLQFLFEYFSETQRNKGNFPGRFSGRQFSNSRSEMNVSTLELGDSALYLCASSTAGGGDEQFFGPGTRLTVL.

There are a few counts of this clonotype. This rearrangement joins TRBV7-9 to TRBJ2-5; D is unresolved. CDR1 SEHNR and CDR2 FQNEAQ come from the germline V gene (reference sequence). Trimming took off 5 bases at V and 9 bases at J, with 10 bases between the two ends. The CDR3 is made up of 11 amino acids. CDR3 coding DNA: TGTGCCAGCAGCCCCCGGTGGTCCCAGTACTTC. Amino acids: CASSPRWSQYF.

The table lists this clonotype with a few counts. The chain uses TRBV5-1 and TRBJ2-2; no clear D gene. From germline, CDR1 is SGHRS and CDR2 YFSETQ. With 4 bases removed from V and 1 base from J, the gap between germline ends came to 8 bases. The CDR3 length is 14 residues. Written as DNA, the CDR3 is TGCGCCAGCAGCCCAGACGGGAACACCGGGGAGCTGTTTTTT. It is translated as CASSPDGNTGELFF.

This clonotype was seen more than once but under ten times. The V call is TRBV12-3 or TRBV12-4, the J call TRBJ1-4; D remains ambiguous. Trimming stripped 7 bases from V and 5 bases from J, with 11 bases between. The CDR3 has 13 amino acids. CDR3 amino acids: CASMDSTNEKLFF. The CDR3, as DNA: TGTGCCAGCATGGATAGCACCAATGAAAAACTGTTTTTT.

This clonotype was found a few times. The chain links TRBV20-1 to TRBJ2-3, with 9 bases lining up with TRBD1. The germline CDR1 and CDR2 sequences are DFQATT and SNEGSKA (reference sequence). The V gene end was trimmed by 6 bases and the J gene end by 4 bases; junction bases not matched to a gene: 5. The CDR3 is 13 residues long. The CDR3 DNA is TGCAGTGCCCCGACAGGGGGATCAGATACGCAGTATTTT. It yields the protein CSAPTGGSDTQYF.

The genes are TRBV11-2 and TRBJ1-6; possible D gene TRBD1, 5 bases. Germline values: CDR1 SGHAT, CDR2 FQNNGV. The CDR3 loop spans 14 amino acids. Trimming removed 5 bases from V and 5 bases from J, with 10 bases in between. In nucleotides, the CDR3 is TGTGCCAGCAGCCCCCAGGGTGATAATTCACCCCTCCACTTT. Its translation: CASSPQGDNSPLHF. The full variable domain, with the rest looked up from reference TRBV11-2 and TRBJ1-6, is EAGVAQSPRYKIIEKRQSVAFWCNPISGHATLYWYQQILGQGPKLLIQFQNNGVVDDSQLPKDRFSAERLKGVDSTLKIQPAKLEDSAVYLCASSPQGDNSPLHFGNGTRLTVT.

This clonotype was counted only a few times. This chain links TRBV28 with TRBJ2-1; D unresolved. Germline V lookup: CDR1 MDHEN, CDR2 SYDVKM. This CDR3 is 14 amino acids long. V was cut by 1 base and J by 5 bases, with 9 bases left in between. The CDR3 reads CASSLSPRNNEQFF. CDR3 in DNA: TGTGCCAGCAGTTTATCGCCCCGTAACAATGAGCAGTTCTTC.

The rearrangement links TRBV2 to TRBJ2-2, with TRBD2 identical over 11 bases. CDR1 is SNHLY, CDR2 FYNNEI, per germline. The V and J ends lost 8 bases and 1 base, in that order; junction bases with no gene match: 3. This CDR3 comprises 15 residues. As DNA, the CDR3 is TGTGCCAGCGCCGGGACTAGCGGGAACACCGGGGAGCTGTTTTTT. This sequence encodes CASAGTSGNTGELFF.

This clonotype was detected a few times. This chain connects TRBV19 to TRBJ2-1, with unresolved D. This CDR3 is built from 13 residues. From germline, CDR1 is LNHDA and CDR2 SQIVND (reference sequence). V was cut by 5 bases and J by 7 bases, with 12 bases left in between. The CDR3 region is CASSDPIANEQFF. CDR3 DNA: TGTGCCAGTAGTGACCCAATAGCTAATGAGCAGTTCTTC.

This clonotype has ten or more counts. The CDR3, as DNA: TGTGCCAGCAGCTTAGAACGCATCCGCACAGATACGCAGTATTTT. Translation gives CASSLERIRTDTQYF. J is TRBJ2-3 and V is TRBV7-2; no firm D call. Germline V gene sequence: CDR1 SGHTA, CDR2 FQGNSA. V lost 1 base and J 1 base, leaving 9 bases between the germline ends. The CDR3 runs 15 residues.

The V and J genes are TRBV20-1 and TRBJ2-2; 9 bases match TRBD1. After removal of 6 bases from V and 1 base from J, the junction contained 9 bases not matched to a gene. Looked up from germline, CDR1 is DFQATT and CDR2 is SNEGSKA (reference sequence). The CDR3 is 16 amino acids. CDR3 loop: CSALDRGAQNTGELFF. DNA of the CDR3: TGCAGTGCGCTGGACAGGGGAGCCCAGAACACCGGGGAGCTGTTTTTT.

This clonotype was observed a few times. This chain uses TRBV29-1 with TRBJ1-1; D gene ambiguous. The CDR3 totals 11 residues. Trimming pared 6 bases from V and 0 bases from J, leaving 5 bases between. The V gene's germline CDR1 is SQVTM and CDR2 ANQGSEA. The CDR3 loop is CSVGMNTEAFF. Written as DNA, the CDR3 is TGCAGCGTCGGTATGAACACTGAAGCTTTCTTT.

This clonotype has more than one count but fewer than ten. J is TRBJ1-4 and V is TRBV4-2; 10 bases align to TRBD1. Germline V gene data show CDR1 as LGHNA and CDR2 as YNFKEQ. V shed 4 bases and J 8 bases; nucleotides not matched to a gene: 7. CDR3 length: 15 amino acids. CDR3 coding DNA: TGTGCCAGCAGCCGAACCCGGGACAGGGGAGAAAAACTGTTTTTT. This gives the protein CASSRTRDRGEKLFF.

Here the CDR3 DNA reads TGCGCCAGCAGCCTACAACCCCAAGAGACCCAGTACTTC. This sequence encodes CASSLQPQETQYF. The chain combines TRBV5-1 with TRBJ2-5; D remains unclear. Germline V gene data show CDR1 as SGHRS and CDR2 as YFSETQ. The CDR3 has 13 amino acids. V was cut by 4 bases and J by 1 base, with 8 bases left in between. Together with reference TRBV5-1 and TRBJ2-5, the CDR3 gives the full variable domain: KAGVTQTPRYLIKTRGQQVTLSCSPISGHRSVSWYQQTPGQGLQFLFEYFSETQRNKGNFPGRFSGRQFSNSRSEMNVSTLELGDSALYLCASSLQPQETQYFGPGTRLLVL.